A single sample is the source of the 30 T cell receptor beta chains below, sequenced in a study of shared clonotypes between healthy human individuals. Assay used: immunoSEQ multiplex PCR; TCRdb lists only in-frame clones, some missing. The table lists approximately 2,300,000 clones, under 95% of them singletons. The sample taken for sequencing was naive CD4+ T cells from PBMCs. Subset meaning: CD45RA+ positively selected. The receptors come from a man between 18 and 35 years old in good health. Some clones in this sample may be carry-over from other donors' samples.

J is TRBJ2-2 and V is TRBV29-1; D not certain. This CDR3 contains 15 residues. Trimming stripped 0 bases from V and 7 bases from J, with 15 bases between. From germline, CDR1 is SQVTM and CDR2 ANQGSEA. The CDR3 DNA reads as TGCAGCGTTGAAGATCACGGGTTCTGGGGCGGGGAGCTGTTTTTT. It yields the protein CSVEDHGFWGGELFF.

The J gene is TRBJ2-1, the V gene TRBV11-3; 9 nucleotides agree with TRBD2. J lost 6 bases, V lost 6 bases, and 9 bases had no gene match. CDR1 SGHNT and CDR2 YENEEA come from the germline V gene. The CDR3 is 15 residues long. The CDR3 sequence: CASSSWREGLNEQFF. As DNA, the CDR3 is TGTGCCAGCAGTTCCTGGCGGGAGGGGCTCAATGAGCAGTTCTTC.

This clone appeared once. The chain carries TRBV18 and TRBJ2-3; 10 bases are a match to TRBD2. J lost 4 bases, V lost 1 base, and 2 bases had no gene match. Germline CDR1 reads KGHSH; CDR2 reads LQKENI. CDR3 length: 15 amino acids. CDR3 DNA sequence: TGTGCCAGCTCACCACGACTAGCGGGCCCAGATACGCAGTATTTT. Protein: CASSPRLAGPDTQYF.

The gene calls are TRBV6-6 and TRBJ1-5, with no clear D. V lost 0 bases and J lost 4, with 10 bases in between. The length of the CDR3 is 15 residues. Germline V gene lookup returns CDR1 MNHNY and CDR2 SVGAGI (reference sequence). DNA for the CDR3: TGTGCCAGCAGTTACTCGATGGTACTTAATCAGCCCCAGCATTTT. This codes for CASSYSMVLNQPQHF.

The V and J genes are TRBV28 and TRBJ1-1; D may be TRBD1 (5 bases). Trimming removed 6 bases from V and 4 bases from J, with 12 bases in between. From germline, CDR1 is MDHEN and CDR2 SYDVKM. The length of the CDR3 is 13 residues. The CDR3 protein is CASSPTTATEAFF. The CDR3 nucleotides are TGTGCCAGCAGCCCAACGACAGCCACTGAAGCTTTCTTT.

The rearrangement joins TRBV4-1 to TRBJ2-7; 9 bases match TRBD2. The CDR3 extends over 17 amino acids. V dropped 4 bases and J dropped 7; count of bases not matched to a gene: 17. In germline, CDR1 is MGHRA, CDR2 YSYEKL. CDR3 region: CASSLPTAAGGPGEQYF. DNA of the CDR3: TGCGCCAGCAGCCTCCCCACGGCGGCGGGAGGGCCGGGTGAGCAGTACTTC.

The chain carries TRBV5-1 and TRBJ1-1, with D possibly matching TRBD1 (5 bases). The length of the CDR3 is 15 residues. Germline CDR1 SGHRS, CDR2 YFSETQ. The V end was cut by 0 bases, the J end by 1 base, with 10 bases between. The CDR3 sequence is CASSLEFTGNTEAFF. For the CDR3, the DNA is TGCGCCAGCAGCTTGGAATTCACAGGGAACACTGAAGCTTTCTTT.

Details on this clone: This specimen includes other DNA sequences encoding the same CDR3. The chain has TRBV30 and TRBJ2-5; D remains ambiguous. This CDR3 has 12 residues. V was clipped by 0 bases and J by 4 bases, with 6 bases between them. Germline V gene lookup returns CDR1 GTSNPN and CDR2 SVGIG (reference sequence). The CDR3 sequence is CAWSVGRETQYF. CDR3 DNA: TGTGCCTGGAGTGTAGGAAGAGAGACCCAGTACTTC.

V and J are TRBV28 and TRBJ2-5, with TRBD2 matching over 11 bases. Germline loops: CDR1 MDHEN, CDR2 SYDVKM. Germline trimming cut 6 bases from V and 4 bases from J; bases unmatched to any gene: 10. The CDR3 consists of 16 residues. The CDR3 region is CASRLLAGVPGETQYF. The CDR3 nucleotides read TGTGCCAGCAGACTACTAGCGGGAGTGCCAGGAGAGACCCAGTACTTC.

The chain's CDR3 is CASSLDRANTEAFF. The CDR3, as DNA: TGTGCCAGCAGTTTAGACAGAGCCAACACTGAAGCTTTCTTT. The rearrangement joins TRBV28 to TRBJ1-1, with a weak D call TRBD1 (5 bases). Germline V lookup: CDR1 MDHEN, CDR2 SYDVKM. This CDR3 region has 14 residues. V lost 2 bases and J 2 bases, leaving 9 bases between the germline ends.

This clone was recorded once. V is TRBV5-4 and J is TRBJ2-1, with 11 bases matching TRBD2. The trim removed 4 bases at V and 7 bases at J, leaving 10 bases unmatched. The CDR3 runs 16 residues. The germline gives CDR1 SGHNT, CDR2 YYREEE (reference sequence). The CDR3 bases are TGTGCCAGCAGCCGGGCTACTAGCGGGAGAGAGAATGAGCAGTTCTTC. Amino acid sequence: CASSRATSGRENEQFF.

The gene calls are TRBV27 and TRBJ2-7; D assignment may be TRBD1 or TRBD2 (5 bases each). CDR3 size: 14 residues. The germline V gene encodes CDR1 MNHEY and CDR2 SMNVEV (reference sequence). The V gene lost 4 bases and the J gene lost 2 bases, with 12 bases spanning the gap. The CDR3 reads CASSYTGTTYEQYF. In DNA form, the CDR3 reads TGTGCCAGCAGTTATACCGGGACCACCTACGAGCAGTACTTC.

This clone appeared a few times. The chain combines TRBV30 with TRBJ1-1; D gene uncertain. This CDR3 has 12 amino acids. Germline V gene sequence: CDR1 GTSNPN, CDR2 SVGIG (reference sequence). V was cut by 5 bases and J by 3 bases, with 10 bases left in between. The CDR3 is CAWDNSDTEAFF. CDR3 sequence (DNA): TGTGCCTGGGACAACTCGGACACTGAAGCTTTCTTT.

This rearrangement joins TRBV11-2 to TRBJ2-1; D is possibly TRBD2 (5 bases). CDR3 size: 18 residues. Per the germline V gene, CDR1 is SGHAT and CDR2 is FQNNGV. The V end was cut by 5 bases, the J end by 3 bases, with 23 bases between. The CDR3 DNA sequence: TGTGCCAGCAGCCCCAACCGACGACTACCCAGTTTCTACAATGAGCAGTTCTTC. The encoded protein is CASSPNRRLPSFYNEQFF.

The CDR3, as DNA: TGTGCCAGCAGTTTACAACTAAGGACGGTGGCTGGAAACACCATATATTTT. Its protein is CASSLQLRTVAGNTIYF. The chain combines TRBV28 with TRBJ1-3; D is unclear. The CDR3 is made up of 17 amino acids. V lost 2 bases, J lost 2 bases, and 16 bases lay in between. Germline V gene data show CDR1 as MDHEN and CDR2 as SYDVKM.

V gene TRBV25-1 combines with J gene TRBJ2-4; D not resolved. The germline V gene has CDR1 MGHDK and CDR2 SYGVNS. The CDR3 sequence is 13 residues long. Trimming cost V 3 bases and J 1 base, with 4 bases left between them. CDR3 region: CASSETAKNIQYF. DNA for the CDR3: TGTGCCAGCAGTGAGACGGCCAAAAACATTCAGTACTTC. The complete variable domain, with remaining parts taken from reference TRBV25-1 and TRBJ2-4, reads EADIYQTPRYLVIGTGKKITLECSQTMGHDKMYWYQQDPGMELHLIHYSYGVNSTEKGDLSSESTVSRIRTEHFPLTLESARPSHTSQYLCASSETAKNIQYFGAGTRLSVL.

The J gene is TRBJ2-1, the V gene TRBV11-1, with D unclear. Germline lookup yields CDR1 SGHAT and CDR2 FQDESV (reference sequence). Trimming shortened V by 5 bases and J by 7 bases, and 9 bases separated the two germline ends. This CDR3 region has 12 residues. The CDR3 spells CASSPERNEQFF. CDR3 DNA sequence: TGTGCCAGCAGCCCCGAAAGAAATGAGCAGTTCTTC.

This clone appeared once. The V call is TRBV5-4, the J call TRBJ1-1, with D hard to call. This CDR3 is built from 15 residues. Per germline, CDR1 SGHNT and CDR2 YYREEE (reference sequence). With 3 bases removed from V and 3 bases from J, the gap between germline ends came to 15 bases. DNA for the CDR3: TGTGCCAGCAGCTCGAGAGCCTCCGGGGACACTGAAGCTTTCTTT. Amino acids: CASSSRASGDTEAFF.

The rearrangement uses TRBV29-1 and TRBJ2-1; possibly TRBD2 for D (7 bases). Germline CDR1 reads SQVTM; CDR2 reads ANQGSEA. The CDR3 length is 13 residues. V gave up 4 bases and J gave up 3 bases, with 10 bases separating them. The CDR3: CSVGGGGYNEQFF. The CDR3 nucleotides read TGCAGCGTTGGAGGGGGGGGCTACAATGAGCAGTTCTTC.

V is TRBV6-1 and J is TRBJ2-6; D perhaps matches TRBD1 (6 bases). V lost 11 bases and J lost 9, with 17 bases in between. This CDR3 region has 13 residues. CDR1 is MNHNS and CDR2 is SASEGT in the germline V gene. CDR3 loop: CALINRDVNVLTF. The CDR3 coding sequence is TGTGCCCTAATTAACAGGGATGTCAACGTCCTGACTTTC.

The chain carries TRBV6-5 and TRBJ1-2; D gene ambiguous. CDR3 length equals 15 residues. V lost 0 bases and J 4 bases, leaving 12 bases between the germline ends. Germline lookup yields CDR1 MNHEY and CDR2 SVGAGI. CDR3 in amino acids: CASSYSSIGSYGYTF. The DNA for the CDR3 is TGTGCCAGCAGTTACTCGAGTATCGGGTCCTATGGCTACACCTTC.

The CDR3 bases are TGCGCCAGCAGCTTCGGTCTGTCGAGAGAAAAACTGTTTTTT. Its translation is CASSFGLSREKLFF. V gene TRBV5-1 combines with J gene TRBJ1-4; D gene unclear. Germline assignment: CDR1 SGHRS and CDR2 YFSETQ. V was clipped by 2 bases and J by 8 bases, with 13 bases between them. This CDR3 contains 14 residues.

The genes are TRBV9 and TRBJ2-1; D ambiguous. V lost 4 bases to trimming and J lost 0 bases, with 11 bases between them. Germline V gene data show CDR1 as SGDLS and CDR2 as YYNGEE. The CDR3 sequence is 15 residues long. This CDR3 is CASSISTGSYNEQFF. The DNA for the CDR3 is TGTGCCAGCAGCATAAGTACCGGCTCCTACAATGAGCAGTTCTTC.

This chain joins TRBV11-3 and TRBJ1-1; 10 bases are a match to TRBD1. After removal of 4 bases from V and 9 bases from J, the junction contained 5 bases not matched to a gene. CDR1 is SGHNT, CDR2 YENEEA, per germline. This CDR3 contains 13 residues. DNA of the CDR3: TGTGCCAGCAGCTCCGGGACAGGGGTTCAAGCTTTCTTT. This codes for CASSSGTGVQAFF.

This rearrangement joins TRBV15 to TRBJ2-3, with D tentatively TRBD1 or TRBD2 (5 bases each). The germline V gene has CDR1 LNHNV and CDR2 YYDKDF (reference sequence). With 1 base removed from V and 6 bases from J, the gap between germline ends came to 8 bases. The CDR3 is made up of 13 amino acids. The CDR3 protein is CATSRAWGDTQYF. CDR3 sequence (DNA): TGTGCCACCAGCAGAGCCTGGGGGGATACGCAGTATTTT.

The chain joins TRBV20-1 to TRBJ2-7; the D call may be TRBD1 or TRBD2 (5 bases each). Germline V CDR1 and CDR2: DFQATT, SNEGSKA (reference sequence). This CDR3 is 11 amino acids long. CDR3 sequence reads: CRASSWGEQYF. CDR3 nucleotides: TGCAGGGCCTCCTCCTGGGGGGAGCAGTACTTC.

The count of this clone is one. This chain connects TRBV15 to TRBJ2-2; tentatively, D is TRBD1 or TRBD2 (5 bases each). V lost 0 bases and J lost 5, with 10 bases in between. Germline V gives CDR1 LNHNV, CDR2 YYDKDF (reference sequence). The CDR3 extends over 15 amino acids. The CDR3 region is CATSRERGWTGELFF. The DNA of the CDR3 is TGTGCCACCAGCAGAGAGAGGGGTTGGACCGGGGAGCTGTTTTTT.

A word on this clone: In the same sample, other DNA sequences code for this CDR3. V and J are TRBV5-1 and TRBJ2-1; D is ambiguous. The CDR3 runs 14 residues. V lost 2 bases, J lost 0 bases, and 6 bases lay in between. Looked up from germline, CDR1 is SGHRS and CDR2 is YFSETQ. The CDR3 bases are TGCGCCAGCAGCTTACTTGGCTCCTACAATGAGCAGTTCTTC. This gives the protein CASSLLGSYNEQFF.

This clone occurred once. The rearrangement links TRBV14 to TRBJ2-7; the D gene could be TRBD1 or TRBD2 (5 bases each). The CDR3 is 14 amino acids. CDR1 SGHDN and CDR2 FVKESK come from the germline V gene. V lost 2 bases, J lost 2 bases, and 10 bases lay in between. The CDR3 loop reads CASSQLLGAYEQYF. The CDR3 DNA follows: TGTGCCAGCAGCCAATTACTGGGGGCCTACGAGCAGTACTTC.

The V call is TRBV5-1, the J call TRBJ2-7; no definite D call. The ends were cut back, 4 bases at V and 0 bases at J, with 8 bases in the middle. The CDR3 consists of 13 residues. The germline V gene encodes CDR1 SGHRS and CDR2 YFSETQ. The CDR3 coding sequence is TGCGCCAGCAGCCCCGGGTTCTCCTACGAGCAGTACTTC. Translated: CASSPGFSYEQYF. Variable domain in full (rest from reference TRBV5-1 and TRBJ2-7): KAGVTQTPRYLIKTRGQQVTLSCSPISGHRSVSWYQQTPGQGLQFLFEYFSETQRNKGNFPGRFSGRQFSNSRSEMNVSTLELGDSALYLCASSPGFSYEQYFGPGTRLTVT.